This T cell receptor beta chain was sequenced for a study of response to subunit inactivated influenza vaccine. From the RT-PCR reads, TCRdb called clonotypes with MiXCR, one entry per CDR3 protein. The sample lists 500,000 to 600,000 distinct CDR3 sequences, approximately 12% occurring once. As concerns this clonotype: Its antigen remains unknown.

Findings of the study overall: Each seasonal flu vaccination may recruit only limited new T cells, authors suggested.

The CDR3 covers 14 residues. The germline V and J ends were trimmed by 3 bases and 1 base, with 10 bases remaining between them. Germline CDR1 and CDR2: MDHEN and SYDVKM. The receptor comes from a man aged 45 to 65 who received an inactivated influenza vaccine. The V call is TRBV28, the J call TRBJ2-7; D uncertain. The material sequenced was PBMCs from blood, taken around seven weeks after vaccination. CDR3 loop: CASSFASPSYEQYF. The CDR3 nucleotides are TGTGCCAGCAGTTTCGCTAGTCCATCCTACGAGCAGTACTTC. Variable domain in full (rest from reference TRBV28 and TRBJ2-7): DVKVTQSSRYLVKRTGEKVFLECVQDMDHENMFWYRQDPGLGLRLIYFSYDVKMKEKGDIPEGYSVSREKKERFSLILESASTNQTSMYLCASSFASPSYEQYFGPGTRLTVT.